The rows below give T cell receptor beta chains drawn from one sample of a study of identical twins. Each CDR3 protein is one row after TCRdb ran MiXCR on the 5' RACE reads. Of 550,000 to 800,000 distinct CDR3 sequences in the sample, less than 9% are singletons; the top ten hold around 1.6%. This sample also belongs to another study, concerning yellow fever vaccine responses in identical twins.

Sequenced sample: PBMCs. These receptors were collected from a woman younger than 30 in good health. Each CDR3 is given with its conserved first and last residue. The D gene is left open where the match is weak. The size entry is marked missing in some rows and otherwise reads once, few, many or a size class.

D gene	V gene	J gene	clone size	CDR3 DNA	CDR3 protein
NA	TRBV7-9	TRBJ1-1	NA	TGTGCCAGCAGCTCACGTGGGGTGGCGGTCACTGAAGCTTTCTTT	CASSSRGVAVTEAFF
NA	TRBV29-1	TRBJ2-7	NA	TGCAGCGTTTGGGGGAGTCAATACGAGCAGTACTTC	CSVWGSQYEQYF
TRBD1	TRBV6-2/TRBV6-3	TRBJ1-1	few	TGTGCCAGCACCCCGGGACAGCGCAACACTGAAGCTTTCTTT	CASTPGQRNTEAFF
TRBD2	TRBV20-1	TRBJ2-5	many	TGCAGTGCTCCCCCACTAGCGGGGCCCCAAGAGACCCAGTACTTC	CSAPPLAGPQETQYF
NA	TRBV29-1	TRBJ2-1	many	TGCAGCGTACTACAGGGTAGGGATGAGCAGTTCTTC	CSVLQGRDEQFF
TRBD1	TRBV4-1	TRBJ2-4	many	TGCGCCAGCAGCCCGACCAGGGACAGGGAACTAGCCAAAAACATTCAGTACTTC	CASSPTRDRELAKNIQYF
TRBD2	TRBV20-1	TRBJ2-1	many	TGCAGTGCTGCTAGCGGGAGGTGGTACAATGAGCAGTTCTTC	CSAASGRWYNEQFF
TRBD2	TRBV9	TRBJ2-3	NA	TGTGCCAGCAGCGCCGGGACTAGCGGGAGAAGAAAAGCAGATACGCAGTATTTT	CASSAGTSGRRKADTQYF
TRBD1	TRBV6-5	TRBJ2-2	NA	TGTGCCAGCAGTTCCACAGGGGGGTCGTACACCGGGGAGCTGTTTTTT	CASSSTGGSYTGELFF
TRBD2	TRBV13	TRBJ2-7	many	TGTGCCAGCAGCTTAAGCGGACTAGCGGGAGGAGGTCCGTACGAGCAGTACTTC	CASSLSGLAGGGPYEQYF
NA	TRBV11-3	TRBJ2-1	few	TGTGCCAGCAGCTTTTTTCGTGGGGAGCAGTTCTTC	CASSFFRGEQFF
NA	TRBV24-1	TRBJ2-5	few	TGTGCCACCAGTGAGCCCCCCCCGGTCGAGGAGACCCAGTACTTC	CATSEPPPVEETQYF
TRBD2	TRBV20-1	TRBJ2-3	few	TGCAGTGCTAGGACTAGCGGGGTGATCACAGATACGCAGTATTTT	CSARTSGVITDTQYF
TRBD1	TRBV12-3/TRBV12-4	TRBJ1-1	many	TGTGCCAGCAGTCAAAGACAGGGGATGAACACTGAAGCTTTCTTT	CASSQRQGMNTEAFF
TRBD1	TRBV28	TRBJ2-2	NA	TGTGCCAGCAGTGTAACCGGGACAGGGTACACCGGGGAGCTGTTTTTT	CASSVTGTGYTGELFF
NA	TRBV18	TRBJ1-1	few	TGTGCCAGCTCACCCCGCGCAGGGAATACTGAAGCTTTCTTT	CASSPRAGNTEAFF
TRBD2	TRBV12-3/TRBV12-4	TRBJ2-5	many	TGTGCCAGCAGAACTAGCGGGGGAGAGACCCAGTACTTC	CASRTSGGETQYF
TRBD1	TRBV28	TRBJ1-5	few	TGTGCCAGCAGGAAAGACAGGGGGCAGGGACAGCCCCAGCATTTT	CASRKDRGQGQPQHF
TRBD1	TRBV5-1	TRBJ2-1	few	TGCGCCAGCAGCTTCGACAGGGGGGCAATCTTC	CASSFDRGAIF
TRBD1	TRBV20-1	TRBJ2-7	few	TGCAGTGCTACCGGGGGACAGGGGAATTTGGGCGAGCAGTACTTC	CSATGGQGNLGEQYF
TRBD1	TRBV6-5	TRBJ2-5	few	TGTGCCAGCAGTTACCGACAGGGGCAGCGGGAGACCCAGTACTTC	CASSYRQGQRETQYF
NA	TRBV29-1	TRBJ2-1	few	TGCAGCGTTGAAGCCGGGGGCAAGATACATGAGCAGTTCTTC	CSVEAGGKIHEQFF
NA	TRBV29-1	TRBJ1-4	many	TGCAGCGCCGGACATAATGAAAAACTGTTTTTT	CSAGHNEKLFF
NA	TRBV5-6	TRBJ1-1	many	TGTGCCAGCAGCCCGGGGGCGGCTGAAGCTTTCTTT	CASSPGAAEAFF
NA	TRBV4-1	TRBJ1-1	NA	TGCGCCAGCAGCCAACCGCAGGGACCTGAAGCTTTCTTT	CASSQPQGPEAFF
TRBD2	TRBV7-3	TRBJ2-1	NA	TGTGCCAGCAGCTTAGAGGGAGGGAGCTTAAGGGAGCAGTTCTTC	CASSLEGGSLREQFF
NA	TRBV4-1	TRBJ1-6	many	TGCGCCAGCAGCCATGGGACATTGAACAATTCACCCCTCCACTTT	CASSHGTLNNSPLHF
TRBD2	TRBV14	TRBJ2-1	few	TGTGCCAGCAGCGCTAGCGGGTATAACAATGAGCAGTTCTTC	CASSASGYNNEQFF
NA	TRBV2	TRBJ2-5	few	TGTGCCAGCAGCGGAGAAAGAATCCAGTACTTC	CASSGERIQYF
NA	TRBV7-9	TRBJ2-7	many	TGTGCCAGCAGCTTCTCCGATAGATTCGAGCAGTACTTC	CASSFSDRFEQYF
TRBD1	TRBV6-5	TRBJ1-1	NA	TGTGCCAGCAAGACAGGGAGCACTGAAGCTTTCTTT	CASKTGSTEAFF
NA	TRBV12-3/TRBV12-4	TRBJ1-4	few	TGTGCCAGCAGACAGACAACTAATGAAAAACTGTTTTTT	CASRQTTNEKLFF
TRBD1	TRBV7-9	TRBJ2-1	many	TGTGCCAGCAGCCCGGACAGGGGGCCCTACAATGAGCAGTTCTTC	CASSPDRGPYNEQFF
NA	TRBV7-7	TRBJ2-5	many	TGTGCCAGCAGCTTAGGCTCGGCAGGCCTCCAAGAGACCCAGTACTTC	CASSLGSAGLQETQYF
TRBD1	TRBV20-1	TRBJ2-7	few	TGCAGTGCTAGAGAGAAGGGGGCTACCTACGAGCAGTACTTC	CSAREKGATYEQYF
NA	TRBV7-9	TRBJ2-1	many	TGTGCCAGCAGCTTAGCTCTCAGGGATCCGAATGAGCAGTTCTTC	CASSLALRDPNEQFF
TRBD2	TRBV7-3	TRBJ2-1	NA	TGTGCCAGCAGCCAACAGCAGACTAGCGGGAGGGGTGAGCAGTTCTTC	CASSQQQTSGRGEQFF
NA	TRBV12-3/TRBV12-4	TRBJ1-5	many	TGTGCCAGCAGTCGGACAGACCTAGGGCAGCCCCAGCATTTT	CASSRTDLGQPQHF
TRBD2	TRBV11-2	TRBJ2-1	few	TGTGCCAGCAGCCGAATAGGGGCCAAAGTGGGGCTAGCGGGAGGATCTGAGCAGTTCTTC	CASSRIGAKVGLAGGSEQFF
NA	TRBV3-1	TRBJ2-3	few	TGTGCCAGCAGCCAACATGGGTCGCAGTATTTT	CASSQHGSQYF
NA	TRBV4-2	TRBJ1-1	few	TGTGCCAGCAGCCAGGCACCTGCGAACACTGAAGCTTTCTTT	CASSQAPANTEAFF
NA	TRBV11-2	TRBJ2-1	NA	TGTGCCAGCAGCCCAAACCACTATAGGTTCTTC	CASSPNHYRFF
TRBD2	TRBV12-3/TRBV12-4	TRBJ2-1	many	TGTGCCAGCAGTAGAGGCCGGGACTACAACAATGAGCAGTTCTTC	CASSRGRDYNNEQFF
TRBD2	TRBV7-9	TRBJ2-1	NA	TGTGCCAGCAGCGGGCCGGGACTACCCAACAATGAGCAGTTCTTC	CASSGPGLPNNEQFF
TRBD1	TRBV10-3	TRBJ1-3	few	TGTGCCATCAGCGGGACAGAGGGTGGAAACACCATATATTTT	CAISGTEGGNTIYF
NA	TRBV10-3	TRBJ2-7	many	TGTGCCATCAGTGAGTCGTACACGCACGAGCAGTACTTC	CAISESYTHEQYF
TRBD2	TRBV7-3	TRBJ2-1	NA	TGTGCCAGCAGCTTAACCGGGACTACCTACAATGAGCAGTTCTTC	CASSLTGTTYNEQFF